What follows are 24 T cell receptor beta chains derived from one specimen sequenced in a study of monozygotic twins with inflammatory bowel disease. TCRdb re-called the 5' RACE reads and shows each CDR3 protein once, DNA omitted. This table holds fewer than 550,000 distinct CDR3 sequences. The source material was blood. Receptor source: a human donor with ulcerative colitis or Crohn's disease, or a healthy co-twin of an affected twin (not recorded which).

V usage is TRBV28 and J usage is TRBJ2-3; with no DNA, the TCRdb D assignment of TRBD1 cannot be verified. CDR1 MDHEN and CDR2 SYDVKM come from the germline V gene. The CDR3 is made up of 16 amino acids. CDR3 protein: CASSGLGQGGKDTQYF.

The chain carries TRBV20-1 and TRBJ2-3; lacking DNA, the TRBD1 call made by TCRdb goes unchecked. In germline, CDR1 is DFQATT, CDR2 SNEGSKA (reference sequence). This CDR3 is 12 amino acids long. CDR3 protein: CSASGGGDTQYF.

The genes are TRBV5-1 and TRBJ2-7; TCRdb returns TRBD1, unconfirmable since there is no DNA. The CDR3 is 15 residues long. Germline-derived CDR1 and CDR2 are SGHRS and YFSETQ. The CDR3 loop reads CASSEGRGNGREQYF.

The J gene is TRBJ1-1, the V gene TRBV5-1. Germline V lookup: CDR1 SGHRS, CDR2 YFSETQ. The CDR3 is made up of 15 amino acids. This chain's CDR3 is CASSTEGMLGTEAFF.

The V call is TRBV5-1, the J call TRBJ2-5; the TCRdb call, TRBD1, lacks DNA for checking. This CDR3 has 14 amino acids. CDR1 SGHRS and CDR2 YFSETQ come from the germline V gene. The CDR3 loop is CASSLEQAVETQYF.

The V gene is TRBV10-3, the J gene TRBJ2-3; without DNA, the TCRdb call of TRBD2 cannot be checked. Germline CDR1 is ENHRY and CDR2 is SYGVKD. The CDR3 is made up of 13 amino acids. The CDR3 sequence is CAISGGTSDTQYF.

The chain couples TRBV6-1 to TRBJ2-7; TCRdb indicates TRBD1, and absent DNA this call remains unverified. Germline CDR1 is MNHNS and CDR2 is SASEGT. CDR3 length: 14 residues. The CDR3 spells CASSAAGLTYEQYF.

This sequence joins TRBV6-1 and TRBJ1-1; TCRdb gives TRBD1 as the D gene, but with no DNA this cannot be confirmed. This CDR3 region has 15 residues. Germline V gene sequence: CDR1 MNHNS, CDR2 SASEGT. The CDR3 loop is CASRDRVGANTEAFF.

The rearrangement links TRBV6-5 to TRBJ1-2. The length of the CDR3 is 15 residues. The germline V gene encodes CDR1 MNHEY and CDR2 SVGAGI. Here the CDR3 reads CASSYSSRREHGYTF.

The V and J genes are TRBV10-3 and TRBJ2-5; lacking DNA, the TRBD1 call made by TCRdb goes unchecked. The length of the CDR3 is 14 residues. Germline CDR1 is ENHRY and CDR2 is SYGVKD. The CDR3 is CAISQTGELETQYF.

CDR3 loop: CASSYGTSGRTDTQYF. The chain uses TRBV12-3 or TRBV12-4 and TRBJ2-3; TCRdb selects TRBD2, and the lack of DNA leaves this call unchecked. This CDR3 contains 16 residues.

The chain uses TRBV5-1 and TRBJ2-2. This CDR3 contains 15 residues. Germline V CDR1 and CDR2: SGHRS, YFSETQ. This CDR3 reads CASSWAQPNTGELFF.

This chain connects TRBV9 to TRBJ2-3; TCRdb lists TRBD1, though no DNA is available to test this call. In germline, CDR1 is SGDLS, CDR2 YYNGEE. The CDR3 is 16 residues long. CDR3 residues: CASSPLVRDYTDTQYF. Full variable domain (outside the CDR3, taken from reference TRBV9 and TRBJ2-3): DSGVTQTPKHLITATGQRVTLRCSPRSGDLSVYWYQQSLDQGLQFLIQYYNGEERAKGNILERFSAQQFPDLHSELNLSSLELGDSALYFCASSPLVRDYTDTQYFGPGTRLTVL.

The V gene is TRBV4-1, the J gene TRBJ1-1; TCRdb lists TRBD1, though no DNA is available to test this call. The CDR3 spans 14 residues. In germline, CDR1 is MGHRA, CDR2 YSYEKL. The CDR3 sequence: CASSHPSDRGHAFF.

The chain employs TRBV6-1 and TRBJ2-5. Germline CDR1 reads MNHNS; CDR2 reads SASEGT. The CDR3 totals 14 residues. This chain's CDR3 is CASSPDWNQETQYF.

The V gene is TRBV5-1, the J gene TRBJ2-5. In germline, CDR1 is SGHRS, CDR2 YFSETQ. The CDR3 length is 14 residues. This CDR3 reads CASSLDGFEETQYF. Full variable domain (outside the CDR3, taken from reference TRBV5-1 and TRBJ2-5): KAGVTQTPRYLIKTRGQQVTLSCSPISGHRSVSWYQQTPGQGLQFLFEYFSETQRNKGNFPGRFSGRQFSNSRSEMNVSTLELGDSALYLCASSLDGFEETQYFGPGTRLLVL.

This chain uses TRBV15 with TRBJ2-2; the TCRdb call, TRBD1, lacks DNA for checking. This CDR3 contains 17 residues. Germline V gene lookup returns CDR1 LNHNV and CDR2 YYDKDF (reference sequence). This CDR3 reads CATSRAATGSGTGELFF.

The CDR3 here is CSATPPLGSNSGNTIYF. V and J are TRBV20-1 and TRBJ1-3; TCRdb's assignment of TRBD1 cannot be checked, as there is no DNA. The germline CDR1 and CDR2 sequences are DFQATT and SNEGSKA (reference sequence). The CDR3 covers 17 residues.

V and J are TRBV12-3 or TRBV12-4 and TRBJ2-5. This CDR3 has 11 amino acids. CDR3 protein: CASSRKETQYF.

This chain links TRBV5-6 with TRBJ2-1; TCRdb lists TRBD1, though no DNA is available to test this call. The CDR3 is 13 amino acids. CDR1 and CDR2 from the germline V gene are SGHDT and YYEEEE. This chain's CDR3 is CASSLGGEYPGFF. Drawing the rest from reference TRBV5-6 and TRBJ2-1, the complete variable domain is DAGVTQSPTHLIKTRGQQVTLRCSPKSGHDTVSWYQQALGQGPQFIFQYYEEEERQRGNFPDRFSGHQFPNYSSELNVNALLLGDSALYLCASSLGGEYPGFFGPGTRLTVL.

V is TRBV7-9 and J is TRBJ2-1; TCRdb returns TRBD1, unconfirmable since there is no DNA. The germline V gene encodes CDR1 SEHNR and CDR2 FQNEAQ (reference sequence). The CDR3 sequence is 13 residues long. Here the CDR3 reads CASSLTGAGEQFF.

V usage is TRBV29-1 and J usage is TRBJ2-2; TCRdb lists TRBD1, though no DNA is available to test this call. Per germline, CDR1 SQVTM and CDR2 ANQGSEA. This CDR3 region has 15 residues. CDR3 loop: CSVGSDRAFTGELFF.

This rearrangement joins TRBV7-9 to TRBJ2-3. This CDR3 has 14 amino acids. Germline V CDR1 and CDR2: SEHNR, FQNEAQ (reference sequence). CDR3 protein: CASSPVTPTDTQYF.

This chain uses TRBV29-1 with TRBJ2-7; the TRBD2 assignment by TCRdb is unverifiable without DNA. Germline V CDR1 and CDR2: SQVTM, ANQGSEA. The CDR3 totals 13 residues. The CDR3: CSALKPGRYEQYF.